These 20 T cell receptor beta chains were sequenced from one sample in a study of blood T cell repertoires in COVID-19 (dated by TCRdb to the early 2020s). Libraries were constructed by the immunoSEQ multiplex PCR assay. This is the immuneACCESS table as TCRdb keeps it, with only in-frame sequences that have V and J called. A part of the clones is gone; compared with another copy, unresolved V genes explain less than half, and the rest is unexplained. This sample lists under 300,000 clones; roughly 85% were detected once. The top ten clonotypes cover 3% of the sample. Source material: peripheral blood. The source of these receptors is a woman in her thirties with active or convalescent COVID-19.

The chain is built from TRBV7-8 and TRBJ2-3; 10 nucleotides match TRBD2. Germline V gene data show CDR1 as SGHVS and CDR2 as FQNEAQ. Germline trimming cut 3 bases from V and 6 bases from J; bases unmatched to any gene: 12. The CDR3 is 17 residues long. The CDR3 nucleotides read TGTGCCAGCAGCTTTCAGGCAAGCGGGGGGGTCAGTGATACGCAGTATTTT. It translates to CASSFQASGGVSDTQYF.

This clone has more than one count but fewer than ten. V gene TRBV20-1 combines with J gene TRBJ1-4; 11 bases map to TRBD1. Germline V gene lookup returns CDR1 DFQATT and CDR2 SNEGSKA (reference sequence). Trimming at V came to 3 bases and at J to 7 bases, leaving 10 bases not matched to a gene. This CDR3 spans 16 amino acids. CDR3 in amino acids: CSASPPRGQGVEKLFF. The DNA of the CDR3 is TGCAGTGCTAGTCCCCCCCGGGGACAGGGGGTTGAAAAACTGTTTTTT.

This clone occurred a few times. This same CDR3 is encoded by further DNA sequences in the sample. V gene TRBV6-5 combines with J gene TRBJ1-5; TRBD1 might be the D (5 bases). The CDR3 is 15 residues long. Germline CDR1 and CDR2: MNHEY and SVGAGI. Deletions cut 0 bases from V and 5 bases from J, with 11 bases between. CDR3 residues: CASSYSAGLDQPQHF. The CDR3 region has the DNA TGTGCCAGCAGTTACTCAGCAGGGTTGGATCAGCCCCAGCATTTT.

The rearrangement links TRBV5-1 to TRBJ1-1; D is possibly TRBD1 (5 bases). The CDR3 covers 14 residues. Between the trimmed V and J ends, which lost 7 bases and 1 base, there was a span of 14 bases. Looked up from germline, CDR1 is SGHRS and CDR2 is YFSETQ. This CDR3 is CASPRGGQNTEAFF. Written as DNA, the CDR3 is TGCGCCAGCCCTAGGGGTGGGCAGAACACTGAAGCTTTCTTT. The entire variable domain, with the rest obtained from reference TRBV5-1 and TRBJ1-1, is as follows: KAGVTQTPRYLIKTRGQQVTLSCSPISGHRSVSWYQQTPGQGLQFLFEYFSETQRNKGNFPGRFSGRQFSNSRSEMNVSTLELGDSALYLCASPRGGQNTEAFFGQGTRLTVV.

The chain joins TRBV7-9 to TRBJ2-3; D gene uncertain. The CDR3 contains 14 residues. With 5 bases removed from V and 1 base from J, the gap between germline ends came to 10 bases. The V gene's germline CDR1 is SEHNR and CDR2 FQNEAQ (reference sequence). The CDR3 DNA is TGTGCCAGCAGCCCGTTTGAGGGCACAGATACGCAGTATTTT. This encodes CASSPFEGTDTQYF.

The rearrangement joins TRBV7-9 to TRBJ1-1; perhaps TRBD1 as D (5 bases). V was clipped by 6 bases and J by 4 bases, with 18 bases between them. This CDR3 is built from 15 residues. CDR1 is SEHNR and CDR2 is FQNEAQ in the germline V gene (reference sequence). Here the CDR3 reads CASSSWGGVSTEAFF. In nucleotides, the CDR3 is TGTGCCAGCAGTTCTTGGGGGGGAGTGAGCACTGAAGCTTTCTTT.

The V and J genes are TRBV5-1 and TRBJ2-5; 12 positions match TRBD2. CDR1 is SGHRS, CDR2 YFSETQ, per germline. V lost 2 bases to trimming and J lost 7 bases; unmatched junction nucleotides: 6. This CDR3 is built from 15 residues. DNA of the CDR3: TGCGCCAGCAGCTTCCTAGCGGGGGGGTACGGGACCCAGTACTTC. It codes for CASSFLAGGYGTQYF.

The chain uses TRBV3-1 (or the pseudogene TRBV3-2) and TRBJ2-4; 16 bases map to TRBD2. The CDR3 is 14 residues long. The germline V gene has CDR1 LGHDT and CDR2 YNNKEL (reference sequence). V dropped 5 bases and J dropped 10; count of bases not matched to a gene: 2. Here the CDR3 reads CASSGTSGGGIQYF. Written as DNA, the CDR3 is TGTGCCAGCAGCGGGACTAGCGGGGGGGGTATTCAGTACTTC.

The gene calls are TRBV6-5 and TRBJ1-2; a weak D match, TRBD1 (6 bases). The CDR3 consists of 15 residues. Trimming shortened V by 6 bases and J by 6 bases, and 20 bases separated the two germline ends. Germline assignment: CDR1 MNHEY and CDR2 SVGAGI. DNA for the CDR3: TGTGCCAGCAGCCGTACTACTAGACAGGCGAATGGCTACACCTTC. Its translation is CASSRTTRQANGYTF.

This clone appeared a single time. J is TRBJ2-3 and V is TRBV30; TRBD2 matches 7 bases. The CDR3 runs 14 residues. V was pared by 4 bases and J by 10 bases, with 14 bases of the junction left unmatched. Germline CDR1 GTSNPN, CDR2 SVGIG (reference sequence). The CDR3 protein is CAWTRGTKGHPQYF. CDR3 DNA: TGTGCCTGGACCCGGGGGACTAAAGGGCATCCGCAGTATTTT.

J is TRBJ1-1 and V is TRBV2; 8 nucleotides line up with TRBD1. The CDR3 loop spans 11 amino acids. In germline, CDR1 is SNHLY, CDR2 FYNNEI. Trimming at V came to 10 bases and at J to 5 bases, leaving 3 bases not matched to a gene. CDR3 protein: CATTGGTEAFF. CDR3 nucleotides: TGTGCCACTACAGGGGGGACTGAAGCTTTCTTT.

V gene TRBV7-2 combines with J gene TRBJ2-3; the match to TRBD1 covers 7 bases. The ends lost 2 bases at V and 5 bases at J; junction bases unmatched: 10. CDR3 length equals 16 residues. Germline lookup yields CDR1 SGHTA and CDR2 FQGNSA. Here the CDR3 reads CASSLKGDSFGDTQYF. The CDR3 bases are TGTGCCAGCAGCTTAAAGGGGGACAGCTTTGGAGATACGCAGTATTTT.

CDR3 coding DNA: TGTGCCAGCAGCGAGAGCCAGGGCCTCTATGGCTACACCTTC. Protein sequence: CASSESQGLYGYTF. The rearrangement joins TRBV6-2 or TRBV6-3 to TRBJ1-2; D possibly corresponds to TRBD1 (5 bases). V lost 6 bases to trimming and J lost 4 bases, with 15 bases between them. The CDR3 loop spans 14 amino acids. The germline gives CDR1 MNHEY, CDR2 SVGEGT.

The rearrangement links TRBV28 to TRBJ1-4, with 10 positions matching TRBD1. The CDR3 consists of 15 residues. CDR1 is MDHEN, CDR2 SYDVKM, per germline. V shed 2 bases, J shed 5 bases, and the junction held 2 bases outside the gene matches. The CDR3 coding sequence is TGTGCCAGCAGTTTAGCGGGACAGGGGAATGAAAAACTGTTTTTT. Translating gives CASSLAGQGNEKLFF.

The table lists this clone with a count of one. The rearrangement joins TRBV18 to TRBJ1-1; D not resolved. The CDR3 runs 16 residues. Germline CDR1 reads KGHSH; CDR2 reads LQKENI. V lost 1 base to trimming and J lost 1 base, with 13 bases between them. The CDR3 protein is CASSPRYGFGNTEAFF. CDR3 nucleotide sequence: TGTGCCAGCTCACCACGATACGGGTTCGGGAACACTGAAGCTTTCTTT.

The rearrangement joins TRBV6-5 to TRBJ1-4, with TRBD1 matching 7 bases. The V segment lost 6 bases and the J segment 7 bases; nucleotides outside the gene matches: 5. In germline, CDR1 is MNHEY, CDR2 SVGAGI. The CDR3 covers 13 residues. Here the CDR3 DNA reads TGTGCCAGCAGACCCGACAGGGTTGAAAAACTGTTTTTT. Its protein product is CASRPDRVEKLFF.

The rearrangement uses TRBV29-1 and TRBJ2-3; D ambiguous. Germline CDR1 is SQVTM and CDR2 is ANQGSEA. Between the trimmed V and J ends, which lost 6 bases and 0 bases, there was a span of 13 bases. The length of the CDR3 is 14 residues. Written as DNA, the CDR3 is TGCAGCGTCGAGGTCCCTGCTAGCACAGATACGCAGTATTTT. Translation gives CSVEVPASTDTQYF.

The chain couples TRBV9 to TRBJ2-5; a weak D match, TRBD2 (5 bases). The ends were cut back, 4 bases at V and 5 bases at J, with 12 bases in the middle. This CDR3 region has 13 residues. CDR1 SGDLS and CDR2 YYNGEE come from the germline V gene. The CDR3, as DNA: TGTGCCAGCAGCCCCCGGGGAAGGGAGACCCAGTACTTC. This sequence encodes CASSPRGRETQYF.

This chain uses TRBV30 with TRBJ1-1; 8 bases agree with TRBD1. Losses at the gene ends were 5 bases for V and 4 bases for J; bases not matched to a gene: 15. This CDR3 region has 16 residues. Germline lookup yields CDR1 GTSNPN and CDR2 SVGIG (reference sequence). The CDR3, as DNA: TGTGCCTGGCTAACCGGGACAGGTCCCTTAGGCACTGAAGCTTTCTTT. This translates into CAWLTGTGPLGTEAFF.

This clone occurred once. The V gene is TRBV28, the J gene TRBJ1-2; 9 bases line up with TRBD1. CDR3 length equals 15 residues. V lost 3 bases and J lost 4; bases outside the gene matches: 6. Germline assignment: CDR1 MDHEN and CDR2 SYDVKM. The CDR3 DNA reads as TGTGCCAGCAGTTTCGGGACAGGGAAATTCTATGGCTACACCTTC. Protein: CASSFGTGKFYGYTF.